This record looks at one TCR beta chain sequence and its context. Healthy bone marrow donors formed the donor group. These data belong to a study of cytomegalovirus exposure and HLA in healthy donors. Researchers ran the PCR with 60 Vbeta and 13 Jbeta primers. TCRdb's table, derived via immunoSEQ multiplex PCR, lists solely in-frame clones and lacks some. The sample consists of roughly 150,000 clones, 9.4% of them appearing once. CDR3 length equals 15 residues. CDR1 and CDR2 from the germline V gene are LGHNA and YSLEER. Unmatched junction bases numbered 7, after V lost 4 bases and J lost 8 bases. The source material was PBMCs. The TCR was taken from a male donor in good health and CMV-seronegative. V and J are TRBV4-3 and TRBJ2-2; 10 bases map to TRBD1. The CDR3 loop reads CASSPRDRGSGELFF. Written as DNA, the CDR3 is TGCGCCAGCAGCCCCCGGGACAGGGGATCGGGGGAGCTGTTTTTT.